This T cell receptor (beta chain) was observed in a study of blood T cells in healthy people across ages. This clonotype was picked up a small number of times. Through a sample-barcoded 5' primer and a J-beta primer mix, a second PCR was run for roughly 7 to 12 cycles. MiXCR, applied by TCRdb to the 5' RACE reads, yields one record per CDR3 protein. The table lists 1.6 million or so distinct CDR3 sequences, about 31% of them singletons. The V gene's germline CDR1 is SGHRS and CDR2 YFSETQ. The length of the CDR3 is 15 residues. The ends were cut back, 3 bases at V and 0 bases at J, with 11 bases in the middle.

V and J are TRBV5-1 and TRBJ2-3, with D maybe TRBD2 (7 bases). The sequencing input was blood. The clonotype comes from a woman aged 30 to 39 in good health. The CDR3: CASSWAGASTDTQYF. CDR3 DNA: TGCGCCAGCAGCTGGGCGGGGGCGAGCACAGATACGCAGTATTTT.